Here is one T cell receptor (beta chain) with its context. This table comes from immunoSEQ multiplex PCR, and its TCRdb copy is limited to in-frame clones, with some not included. The data contain 65,000 to 85,000 clones, 89% of them singletons. These data originate in a study of T cell changes during pregnancy in multiple sclerosis. The sequencing here drew on peripheral blood, taken in the first trimester of pregnancy. This clonotype originated in a female donor in good health, enrolled as a control in a pregnancy study.

In nucleotides, the CDR3 is TGTGCCAGCAGCTTAGGGACTAGCGGGAGTAATGAGCAGTTCTTC. Translated: CASSLGTSGSNEQFF. The chain uses TRBV7-2 and TRBJ2-1; TRBD2 matches at 13 bases. From germline, CDR1 is SGHTA and CDR2 FQGNSA. The CDR3 runs to 15 residues. Trimming removed 1 base from V and 7 bases from J; junction bases left unmatched: 1.